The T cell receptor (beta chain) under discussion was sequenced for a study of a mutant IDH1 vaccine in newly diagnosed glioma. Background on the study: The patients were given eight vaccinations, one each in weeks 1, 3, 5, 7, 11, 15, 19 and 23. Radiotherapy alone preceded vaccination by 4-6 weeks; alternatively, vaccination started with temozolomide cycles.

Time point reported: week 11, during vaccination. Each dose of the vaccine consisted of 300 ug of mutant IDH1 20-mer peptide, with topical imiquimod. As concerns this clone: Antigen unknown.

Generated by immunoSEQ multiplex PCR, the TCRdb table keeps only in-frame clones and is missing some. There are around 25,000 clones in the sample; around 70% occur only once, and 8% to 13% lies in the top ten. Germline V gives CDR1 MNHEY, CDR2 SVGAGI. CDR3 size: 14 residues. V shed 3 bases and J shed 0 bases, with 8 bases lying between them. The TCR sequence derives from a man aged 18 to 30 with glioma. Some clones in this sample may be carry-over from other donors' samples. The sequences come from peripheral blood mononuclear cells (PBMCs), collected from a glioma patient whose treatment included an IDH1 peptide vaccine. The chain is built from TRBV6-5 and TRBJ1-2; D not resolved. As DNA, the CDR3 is TGTGCCAGCAGTTATTCAGTAGCTAACTATGGCTACACCTTC. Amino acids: CASSYSVANYGYTF.